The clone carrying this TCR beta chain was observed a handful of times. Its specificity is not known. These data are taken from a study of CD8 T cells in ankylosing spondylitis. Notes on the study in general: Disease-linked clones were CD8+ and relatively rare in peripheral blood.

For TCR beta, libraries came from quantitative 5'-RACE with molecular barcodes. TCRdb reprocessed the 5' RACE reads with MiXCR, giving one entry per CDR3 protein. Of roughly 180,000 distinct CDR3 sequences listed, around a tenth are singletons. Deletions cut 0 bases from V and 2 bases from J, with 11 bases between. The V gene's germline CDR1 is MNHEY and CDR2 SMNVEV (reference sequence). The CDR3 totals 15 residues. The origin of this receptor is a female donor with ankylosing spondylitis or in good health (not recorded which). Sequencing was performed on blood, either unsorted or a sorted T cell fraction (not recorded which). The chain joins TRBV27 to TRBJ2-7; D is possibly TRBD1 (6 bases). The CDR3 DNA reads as TGTGCCAGCAGTTTATCTAGTACAGGGACCTACGAGCAGTACTTC. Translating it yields CASSLSSTGTYEQYF.